This T cell receptor beta chain emerged from a study of shared clonotypes between healthy human individuals (dated by TCRdb to 2018 to 2021). With regard to the full study: The cohort comprised a couple of women and a few men aged 18 to 49 years. Per donor, leukapheresis produced somewhere between about 0.8 and 9.5 billion PBMCs. To estimate repertoire size and how much clonotypes are shared between individuals, the study performed deep sequencing of blood TCR repertoires from about 5 healthy adults. To increase sequencing depth and limit assay-specific biases, different laboratories used diverse techniques to prepare libraries and sequence TCR repertoires. For each donor, CD4 naive and CD4 memory were each given three plates, CD8 naive was given two plates, and CD8 memory was given one plate. Overall results and qualifications from the work: Because the study included only a small number of donors, the genetic and exposure-history diversity represented was limited. Pairwise subsampling led to the expectation that sequencing depth would affect the degree of clonotype sharing among donors. Across several donors, roughly 5% of naive CD4, around 3.5% of naive CD8, 2% to 2.5% of memory CD4, and 0.4% of memory CD8 clonotypes were shared. Estimated clonotype richness was generally larger for naive than for memory subsets. Even with the large sequencing depth, rarefaction of the sorted-subset datasets indicated that sequencing was incomplete. Sampling was limited to blood, and TCR repertoires in tissue likely differ from TCR repertoires in blood. Clonotypes shared by all four sorted-subset donors showed higher generation probabilities than non-shared clonotypes.

A remark on this clone: This receptor's antigen is unknown. Nothing much larger sits one base from this clone, and base qualities are not available.

The germline V gene supplies CDR1 SGHVS and CDR2 FQNEAQ. V loses 5 bases, J loses 4 bases, and the germline ends lie 12 bases apart. Including the terminal cysteine and phenylalanine, the CDR3 comprises 14 residues. The kept DNA is CDR3 alone, 42 bases in frame from the first base. The donors were healthy, HIV-negative adults with no recently reported acute infections or vaccinations. All donors were Caucasian adults living in Nashville, Tennessee, USA. CD4+ T cells were enriched by magnetic negative selection, after which naive cells were positively selected on CD45RA and the negative fraction was taken as the memory subset. Blood was collected by leukapheresis, and PBMCs were isolated by Ficoll-Histopaque density gradient centrifugation and then cryopreserved in liquid nitrogen vapor phase. Purity and quantity of every magnetically sorted T cell population were checked by analytical flow cytometry. Genomic DNA was isolated from every sorted fraction and measured by UV absorbance on a Nanodrop 2000c.

TCR CDR3 regions were amplified from genomic DNA by multiplex PCR using the deep immunoSEQ assay. For each cell subset, the extracted genomic DNA was distributed evenly across all wells of several immunoSEQ 96-well plates, and each plate served as one replicate. For sorted subsets, each replicate PCR was loaded with 200 ng genomic DNA, equivalent to 30,000 to 35,000 T cell genomes. Purified libraries were measured with a Qubit 3.0 fluorometer, size-checked on a Bioanalyzer 2100, and measured again with the KAPA Library Quantification kit. Every immunoSEQ 96-well plate was sequenced on a dedicated single-read 150-cycle Illumina NextSeq 550 flow cell. The published analysis was carried out like this. Because the immunoSEQ output included only junctional sequences and no quality scores, the filtering could not be the same as the filtering used for full-length reads. Sequences were annotated with PyIR, a Python wrapper for IgBLAST v1.9, and V/J genes and CDR3 were assigned using IMGT germline references. Any read was removed if the V/J assignment was weak (E-value above 1e-6), the CDR3 was missing, or the read contained stop codons, out-of-frame junctions, or ambiguous translated residues. V3J clonotypes were defined as sequences sharing an identical inferred V gene, J gene, and CDR3 amino acid sequence. Percentage overlap between repertoires was computed as shared unique clonotypes divided by the size of the smaller repertoire. Repertoire richness was assessed with RTK rarefaction, the Chao1 estimator, and Recon v2.1 estimates of unobserved clonotypes. Generation probabilities for all TCRbeta clonotypes obtained by the gDNA method from a handful of donors were computed using OLGA. TCRdb took over this immuneACCESS table, retaining in-frame rearrangements with V and J assigned. Such tables are incomplete; in checked studies, under half of the missing clones stem from an unresolved V gene, and the remainder is unexplained. V, J and clone size reflect that table, while D and trimming were determined from the DNA. The sample table shows 1.4 million or so clones, and approximately 98.5% are seen once. The ten largest clones capture 0.36% of the sample.

Specimen: naive CD4+ T cells sorted from blood. This sample's cell subset or site label indicates: CD45RA+ positively selected. The V and J genes are TRBV7-8 and TRBJ2-4; no D gene is confidently identified. This TCR came from a man aged 30 to 45 in good health. In nucleotide form, the sequence is TGTGCCAGCAGCCCTACACAGATAAAAAACATTCAGTACTTC. Its translation is CASSPTQIKNIQYF.